The present T cell receptor beta chain was sequenced within a study of early T cells in non-severe SARS-CoV-2 infection. Study at large: It was bulk RNA from unsorted whole blood that was sequenced, and the chains were unpaired. Whole-study findings and limits: In VDJdb matching, anti-spike CD8 responses were favored while private and CD4 specificities went missing.

Individual cDNA molecules received unique molecular identifiers during library preparation. TCRdb reanalysed the 5' RACE reads using MiXCR and keeps one entry per CDR3 protein. The repertoire holds some 88,000 distinct CDR3 sequences, approximately 15% seen once, with 5.1% in the top ten. The CDR3 sequence is 12 residues long. CDR1 is DFQATT and CDR2 is SNEGSKA in the germline V gene (reference sequence). Details on this clonotype: No antigen is known for it. The junction and the germline gene differ at one end; a read error may be behind it.

V is TRBV20-1 and J is TRBJ1-6; D gene uncertain. This material consisted of whole blood, taken at baseline. The TCR sequence derives from an adult who was a healthcare worker with PCR-confirmed SARS-CoV-2 infection or an uninfected control (not recorded which). DNA for the CDR3: TGCAGTGCTAGAGTGCGGGATTCGCCCCTCCACTTT. It translates to CSARVRDSPLHF.